Listed here are 9 T cell receptor beta chains from one sample, sequenced in a study of patients and donors after allogeneic stem cell transplantation. TCRdb processed the RT-PCR reads anew with MiXCR; each CDR3 protein has one entry. The repertoire includes over 350,000 distinct CDR3 sequences, around 16% of them detected once, and less than 9.5% sits in the top ten. Sequenced sample: blood, either unsorted or a sorted T cell fraction (not recorded which). The receptors shown here come from a human donor who was either an allogeneic HSCT recipient or a stem cell or donor lymphocyte infusion donor (not recorded which). It is not recorded whose cells these are; they may come from a transplant donor.

In this sample, this clonotype turned up a few times. This chain links TRBV7-8 with TRBJ2-1; 11 nucleotides line up with TRBD1. The CDR3 loop spans 14 amino acids. Per the germline V gene, CDR1 is SGHVS and CDR2 is FQNEAQ. Unmatched junction bases numbered 2, after V lost 5 bases and J lost 5 bases. Here the CDR3 reads CASSLDRGHNEQFF. The CDR3 DNA reads TGTGCCAGCAGCCTGGACAGGGGGCACAATGAGCAGTTCTTC.

The CDR3 here is CASSLVRGGIYNEQFF. In DNA form, the CDR3 reads TGCGCCAGCAGCTTGGTTCGCGGGGGGATATACAATGAGCAGTTCTTC. J is TRBJ2-1 and V is TRBV5-1; 8 nucleotides align to TRBD2. After removal of 0 bases from V and 4 bases from J, the junction contained 6 bases not matched to a gene. This CDR3 is built from 16 residues. CDR1 is SGHRS, CDR2 YFSETQ, per germline.

The J gene is TRBJ2-1, the V gene TRBV2; no definite D call. The CDR3 is made up of 15 amino acids. Looked up from germline, CDR1 is SNHLY and CDR2 is FYNNEI. The V gene lost 1 base and the J gene lost 0 bases, with 7 bases spanning the gap. The CDR3 is CASSEGRSSYNEQFF. Here the CDR3 DNA reads TGTGCCAGCAGTGAAGGACGGAGCTCCTACAATGAGCAGTTCTTC.

Only a few counts were recorded for this clonotype. The rearrangement joins TRBV5-5 to TRBJ2-7, with 7 bases lining up with TRBD1. The junction had 15 bases not matched to a gene; V was cut back by 6 bases and J by 6 bases. The CDR3 totals 15 residues. Per the germline V gene, CDR1 is SGHKS and CDR2 is YYEKEE (reference sequence). Written as DNA, the CDR3 is TGTGCCAGCACCGAAACGGGACAGACTTTTGGCGAGCAGTACTTC. Residues: CASTETGQTFGEQYF. The whole variable domain, filled in from reference TRBV5-5 and TRBJ2-7, reads DAGVTQSPTHLIKTRGQQVTLRCSPISGHKSVSWYQQVLGQGPQFIFQYYEKEERGRGNFPDRFSARQFPNYSSELNVNALLLGDSALYLCASTETGQTFGEQYFGPGTRLTVT.

The gene calls are TRBV29-1 and TRBJ2-3, with TRBD2 matching 9 bases. The CDR3 is 14 residues long. V dropped 7 bases and J dropped 2; count of bases not matched to a gene: 7. Germline-derived CDR1 and CDR2 are SQVTM and ANQGSEA. In nucleotides, the CDR3 is TGCAGCGCCCCTCTAGCGGGACCCACAGATACGCAGTATTTT. It is translated as CSAPLAGPTDTQYF.

V gene TRBV12-5 combines with J gene TRBJ2-1, with TRBD1 matching over 11 bases. Germline CDR1 is LGHNT and CDR2 is FRNRAP. The length of the CDR3 is 15 residues. The J segment lost 7 bases and the V segment lost 4 bases, leaving 6 bases of the junction unmatched. This CDR3 reads CASGYGQGAWNEQFF. In DNA, the CDR3 is TGTGCTAGTGGTTACGGACAGGGGGCATGGAATGAGCAGTTCTTC.

This clonotype was counted between two and nine times. The rearrangement joins TRBV6-2 or TRBV6-3 to TRBJ2-3; 10 positions match TRBD2. V lost 6 bases, J lost 2 bases, and 5 bases stayed unmatched. Germline loops: CDR1 MNHEY, CDR2 SVGEGT. The CDR3 spans 15 residues. The CDR3 region is CASRTGLAFTDTQYF. The CDR3 DNA follows: TGTGCCAGCAGAACGGGACTAGCGTTCACAGATACGCAGTATTTT.

The chain links TRBV20-1 to TRBJ2-1; D may be TRBD1 or TRBD2 (6 bases each). Germline V lookup: CDR1 DFQATT, CDR2 SNEGSKA (reference sequence). The CDR3 totals 10 residues. The CDR3 loop reads CSGGQGEQFF. The DNA of the CDR3 is TGCAGCGGGGGCCAGGGTGAGCAGTTCTTC.

The chain carries TRBV18 and TRBJ2-5; 9 bases are shared with TRBD1. CDR1 and CDR2 (germline): KGHSH, LQKENI. The CDR3 runs to 15 residues. With V trimmed by 0 bases and J by 6 bases, 5 bases remained unmatched. The DNA for the CDR3 is TGTGCCAGCTCACCACCGGGACAGGGCGTGCAGACCCAGTACTTC. As protein: CASSPPGQGVQTQYF.